These 10 T cell receptor beta chains share one sample of origin, sequenced in a study of blood T cell repertoires in COVID-19. Repertoires were generated with immunoSEQ multiplex PCR, while TCRdb's copy carries only in-frame clones and drops some. In the table there are roughly 100,000 clones, 75% to 95% of which are singletons. Sequences were obtained from peripheral blood. These receptors were taken from a man in his late teens or twenties with acute or convalescent COVID-19.

The rearrangement joins TRBV5-1 to TRBJ2-7, with 8 bases matching TRBD1. CDR1 and CDR2 (germline): SGHRS, YFSETQ. CDR3 length: 15 amino acids. V was pared by 4 bases and J by 3 bases, with 9 bases of the junction left unmatched. DNA of the CDR3: TGCGCCAGCAGCAAGGACAGGGAGTCCATCTACGAGCAGTACTTC. Translated, it gives CASSKDRESIYEQYF.

The chain has TRBV5-6 and TRBJ2-7; D is possibly TRBD2 (5 bases). The germline CDR1 and CDR2 sequences are SGHDT and YYEEEE. With 4 bases removed from V and 3 bases from J, the gap between germline ends came to 11 bases. The length of the CDR3 is 13 residues. CDR3: CASSEDSDYEQYF. The CDR3 DNA follows: TGTGCCAGCAGCGAGGATAGCGACTACGAGCAGTACTTC.

The chain employs TRBV5-6 and TRBJ2-1, with 10 bases fitting TRBD1. This CDR3 spans 15 amino acids. The junction had 5 bases not matched to a gene; V was cut back by 4 bases and J by 4 bases. Germline CDR1 is SGHDT and CDR2 is YYEEEE. The CDR3 protein is CASSPRDRGYNEQFF. For the CDR3, the DNA is TGTGCCAGCAGCCCCCGGGACAGGGGATACAATGAGCAGTTCTTC.

This chain connects TRBV5-1 to TRBJ1-2, with D unresolved. Germline CDR1 and CDR2: SGHRS and YFSETQ. Trimming shortened V by 0 bases and J by 4 bases, and 13 bases separated the two germline ends. The CDR3 consists of 15 residues. CDR3 protein: CASSLVVGQIYGYTF. In nucleotides, the CDR3 is TGCGCCAGCAGCTTGGTGGTGGGCCAGATCTATGGCTACACCTTC. The whole variable domain, filled in from reference TRBV5-1 and TRBJ1-2, reads KAGVTQTPRYLIKTRGQQVTLSCSPISGHRSVSWYQQTPGQGLQFLFEYFSETQRNKGNFPGRFSGRQFSNSRSEMNVSTLELGDSALYLCASSLVVGQIYGYTFGSGTRLTVV.

CDR3 sequence reads: CASSTLRGFERTEAFF. The CDR3 DNA follows: TGTGCCAGCAGTACCCTCAGGGGATTTGAGCGGACTGAAGCTTTCTTT. The V call is TRBV2, the J call TRBJ1-1; tentative D call: TRBD1 (6 bases). The V gene's germline CDR1 is SNHLY and CDR2 FYNNEI. V dropped 5 bases and J dropped 5 bases, with 21 bases sitting between them. The CDR3 has 16 residues.

V and J are TRBV7-2 and TRBJ2-3; 8 bases agree with TRBD1. The germline CDR1 and CDR2 sequences are SGHTA and FQGNSA. The CDR3 extends over 16 amino acids. The V gene end was trimmed by 5 bases and the J gene end by 1 base; junction bases not matched to a gene: 8. CDR3: CASSVTGTGRTDTQYF. In DNA, the CDR3 is TGTGCCAGCAGCGTCACCGGGACAGGCCGCACAGATACGCAGTATTTT.

The J gene is TRBJ2-1, the V gene TRBV19; 7 bases agree with TRBD1. V lost 1 base, J lost 10 bases, and 10 bases stayed unmatched. Germline loops: CDR1 LNHDA, CDR2 SQIVND (reference sequence). CDR3 size: 15 residues. CDR3 protein: CASSIVRGLGSEQFF. The CDR3 DNA sequence: TGTGCCAGTAGTATAGTAAGGGGGCTGGGCTCAGAGCAGTTCTTC.

The J gene is TRBJ1-1, the V gene TRBV19; D not resolved. V lost 2 bases, J lost 10 bases, and 14 bases lay in between. The CDR3 is 13 residues long. Germline CDR1 and CDR2: LNHDA and SQIVND (reference sequence). DNA of the CDR3: TGTGCCAGTAGTATAAGACTCCCTATCGGAGCTTTCTTT. This gives the protein CASSIRLPIGAFF.

V is TRBV9 and J is TRBJ1-1, with 7 nucleotides matching TRBD1. This CDR3 has 12 amino acids. The germline V gene has CDR1 SGDLS and CDR2 YYNGEE. The junction had 5 bases not matched to a gene; V was cut back by 4 bases and J by 8 bases. The CDR3 spells CASSSTGREAFF. The DNA for the CDR3 is TGTGCCAGCAGCTCGACAGGGCGGGAAGCTTTCTTT.

The gene calls are TRBV20-1 and TRBJ1-4, with a weak D call TRBD1 (6 bases). This CDR3 spans 16 amino acids. The germline CDR1 and CDR2 sequences are DFQATT and SNEGSKA (reference sequence). V was trimmed by 3 bases and J by 4 bases, leaving 18 bases between them. In nucleotides, the CDR3 is TGCAGTGCTAGTTGGGGGCCCATGAACCTTAATGAAAAACTGTTTTTT. It codes for CSASWGPMNLNEKLFF.